These 4 T cell receptor beta chains originate from one sample sequenced in a study of T cells in Graves' hyperthyroidism and ophthalmopathy. Amplification yielded TCR beta CDR3 regions, with RNA transcripts as the source. The HTBI primer set was used in a first-round RT-PCR of the TCR CDR3. TCRdb called the multiplex PCR reads again in MiXCR, with one record for every CDR3 protein. The table lists 400,000 to 600,000 distinct CDR3 sequences, 15% to 20% of them singletons. Sequencing was done on a sample of blood. Receptors were obtained from a woman in her 30s with Graves' ophthalmopathy.

In its sample, this clonotype was seen many times. The chain couples TRBV27 to TRBJ2-1; TRBD2 matches 7 bases. The germline CDR1 and CDR2 sequences are MNHEY and SMNVEV (reference sequence). Trimming at V came to 3 bases and at J to 4 bases, leaving 3 bases not matched to a gene. The CDR3 covers 14 residues. The CDR3 here is CASSLGGPYNEQFF. The DNA for the CDR3 is TGTGCCAGCAGTTTGGGAGGGCCGTACAATGAGCAGTTCTTC.

This sequence joins TRBV7-3 and TRBJ2-5; no firm D call. Per the germline V gene, CDR1 is SGHTA and CDR2 is FQGTGA. This CDR3 is 13 amino acids long. Deletions cut 0 bases from V and 5 bases from J, with 7 bases between. CDR3 DNA sequence: TGTGCCAGCAGCTTAACGTACGGGGAGACCCAGTACTTC. It specifies CASSLTYGETQYF.

This clonotype was counted a few times. The V gene is TRBV6-2 or TRBV6-3, the J gene TRBJ2-5; a weak D match, TRBD1 (6 bases). The CDR3 contains 13 residues. Looked up from germline, CDR1 is MNHEY and CDR2 is SVGEGT. Trimming removed 4 bases from V and 9 bases from J, with 15 bases in between. The CDR3 coding sequence is TGTGCCAGCAGTTGGTCAAGAGAGGGGGCCCAGTACTTC. It translates to CASSWSREGAQYF.

This clonotype showed up just a few times. The chain is built from TRBV7-2 and TRBJ1-3; the D is unclear. This CDR3 is 15 amino acids long. V was shortened by 1 base and J by 0 bases, with 7 bases between the two germline ends. Germline CDR1 SGHTA, CDR2 FQGNSA. The DNA of the CDR3 is TGTGCCAGCAGCTTAGACCCGGGCTCTGGAAACACCATATATTTT. Its translation: CASSLDPGSGNTIYF. The complete variable domain, with remaining parts taken from reference TRBV7-2 and TRBJ1-3, reads GAGVSQSPSNKVTEKGKDVELRCDPISGHTALYWYRQSLGQGLEFLIYFQGNSAPDKSGLPSDRFSAERTGGSVSTLTIQRTQQEDSAVYLCASSLDPGSGNTIYFGEGSWLTVV.